What follows are 32 T cell receptor beta chains derived from one specimen sequenced in a study of shared clonotypes between healthy human individuals. Sequencing used immunoSEQ multiplex PCR; TCRdb keeps in-frame clones, though not all of them. The sample contains over a million clones, under 99% of which appear only once. Sequenced input: naive CD4+ T cells sorted from blood. Subset defined: CD45RA+ positively selected. These receptors all stem from a man aged 25 to 40 in good health.

The CDR3: CASSSDRGGGYTF. The CDR3 DNA reads TGTGCCAGCAGCTCGGACAGGGGAGGTGGCTACACCTTC. V usage is TRBV7-9 and J usage is TRBJ1-2, with TRBD1 identical over 9 bases. Germline assignment: CDR1 SEHNR and CDR2 FQNEAQ (reference sequence). The junction had 4 bases not matched to a gene; V was cut back by 4 bases and J by 7 bases. The CDR3 runs 13 residues.

The chain recombines TRBV19 with TRBJ2-7; either TRBD1 or TRBD2 may supply D (7 bases each). This CDR3 contains 13 residues. Trimming removed 6 bases from V and 5 bases from J, with 14 bases in between. CDR1 LNHDA and CDR2 SQIVND come from the germline V gene (reference sequence). The CDR3 DNA reads TGTGCCAGTAGAATGACAGGGAGGGACGAGCAGTACTTC. It specifies CASRMTGRDEQYF.

The J gene is TRBJ2-7, the V gene TRBV9; D is unresolved. The CDR3 runs to 16 residues. V lost 0 bases and J lost 0, with 13 bases in between. From germline, CDR1 is SGDLS and CDR2 YYNGEE. The chain's CDR3 is CASSVDATLFSYEQYF. For the CDR3, the DNA is TGTGCCAGCAGCGTAGATGCAACTCTTTTCTCCTACGAGCAGTACTTC.

The chain employs TRBV5-1 and TRBJ1-4; the D gene is possibly TRBD1 (5 bases). With 2 bases removed from V and 8 bases from J, the gap between germline ends came to 10 bases. Germline V gene lookup returns CDR1 SGHRS and CDR2 YFSETQ. The CDR3 contains 13 residues. CDR3 amino acids: CASSFQGGEKLFF. CDR3 DNA sequence: TGCGCCAGCAGCTTTCAGGGAGGGGAAAAACTGTTTTTT.

The chain carries TRBV15 and TRBJ1-5; no firm D call. The V end lost 0 bases, the J end lost 0 bases, and 6 bases lay between the germline ends. Germline lookup yields CDR1 LNHNV and CDR2 YYDKDF (reference sequence). This CDR3 contains 15 residues. As DNA, the CDR3 is TGTGCCACCAGCAGAGATAGCAATAGCAATCAGCCCCAGCATTTT. Translating gives CATSRDSNSNQPQHF. Together with reference TRBV15 and TRBJ1-5, the CDR3 gives the full variable domain: DAMVIQNPRYQVTQFGKPVTLSCSQTLNHNVMYWYQQKSSQAPKLLFHYYDKDFNNEADTPDNFQSRRPNTSFCFLDIRSPGLGDTAMYLCATSRDSNSNQPQHFGDGTRLSIL.

Details on this clone: This clone may be a read error of a much larger clone one base away. Other DNA sequences from this sample encode an identical CDR3 as well. V usage is TRBV5-1 and J usage is TRBJ2-5; no reliable D call. Germline V CDR1 and CDR2: SGHRS, YFSETQ. V was shortened by 4 bases and J by 2 bases, with 3 bases between the two germline ends. The CDR3 consists of 11 residues. CDR3 DNA sequence: TGCGCCAGCAGCCTACAAGAGACCCAGTACTTC. Amino acids: CASSLQETQYF. Filled out from reference TRBV5-1 and TRBJ2-5, the complete variable domain reads KAGVTQTPRYLIKTRGQQVTLSCSPISGHRSVSWYQQTPGQGLQFLFEYFSETQRNKGNFPGRFSGRQFSNSRSEMNVSTLELGDSALYLCASSLQETQYFGPGTRLLVL.

The chain joins TRBV2 to TRBJ2-7, with D perhaps TRBD2 (5 bases). The CDR3 has 12 residues. V was cut by 4 bases and J by 6 bases, with 10 bases left in between. The germline CDR1 and CDR2 sequences are SNHLY and FYNNEI. CDR3 DNA: TGTGCCAGCAGTGCCGACGCGGGCGAGCAGTACTTC. Translated: CASSADAGEQYF. Drawing the rest from reference TRBV2 and TRBJ2-7, the complete variable domain is EPEVTQTPSHQVTQMGQEVILRCVPISNHLYFYWYRQILGQKVEFLVSFYNNEISEKSEIFDDQFSVERPDGSNFTLKIRSTKLEDSAMYFCASSADAGEQYFGPGTRLTVT.

The CDR3 reads CASAYDRGNQPQHF. The CDR3 nucleotides are TGTGCCAGCGCCTACGACAGGGGAAATCAGCCCCAGCATTTT. V gene TRBV7-2 combines with J gene TRBJ1-5; 8 bases fit TRBD1. Per germline, CDR1 SGHTA and CDR2 FQGNSA. Trimming cost V 8 bases and J 4 bases; bases outside gene matches: 7. CDR3 length: 14 amino acids.

The table lists this clone with a count of one. V gene TRBV19 combines with J gene TRBJ2-2; D may be TRBD2 (5 bases). Per germline, CDR1 LNHDA and CDR2 SQIVND (reference sequence). Trimming removed 5 bases at V and 1 base at J, with 14 bases between. The CDR3 is made up of 16 amino acids. This CDR3 reads CASSPGYALNTGELFF. For the CDR3, the DNA is TGTGCCAGTAGTCCGGGGTACGCGTTGAACACCGGGGAGCTGTTTTTT.

The chain is built from TRBV10-3 and TRBJ2-2; 8 bases are shared with TRBD1. The CDR3 consists of 16 residues. Germline CDR1 reads ENHRY; CDR2 reads SYGVKD. Trimming cost V 5 bases and J 5 bases; bases outside gene matches: 10. CDR3 sequence (DNA): TGTGCCATCAGTCCCACCCGGACAGGGAGGACCGGGGAGCTGTTTTTT. Translated, it gives CAISPTRTGRTGELFF.

V usage is TRBV5-6 and J usage is TRBJ1-2; maybe TRBD1 (5 bases). The CDR3 is 16 amino acids. Trimming cost V 0 bases and J 2 bases, with 14 bases left between them. The germline V gene encodes CDR1 SGHDT and CDR2 YYEEEE. DNA of the CDR3: TGTGCCAGCAGCTTGGGACAGTTGGGTGGGAACTATGGCTACACCTTC. It yields the protein CASSLGQLGGNYGYTF.

This clone is a singleton in its sample. This chain connects TRBV6-6 to TRBJ2-2, with D maybe TRBD2 (6 bases). The germline V gene has CDR1 MNHNY and CDR2 SVGAGI (reference sequence). This CDR3 is 16 amino acids long. The germline V and J ends were trimmed by 6 bases and 1 base, with 15 bases remaining between them. The CDR3 DNA reads TGTGCCAGCAGCCCAGTAGGGAGGCTGAACACCGGGGAGCTGTTTTTT. It encodes CASSPVGRLNTGELFF.

This clone was counted a single time. The chain couples TRBV5-1 to TRBJ2-5; D is possibly TRBD2 (6 bases). This CDR3 spans 15 amino acids. Per germline, CDR1 SGHRS and CDR2 YFSETQ. The germline V and J ends were trimmed by 0 bases and 5 bases, with 14 bases remaining between them. CDR3 amino acids: CASSLAGKAGETQYF. The CDR3 DNA sequence: TGCGCCAGCAGCTTGGCCGGGAAGGCGGGGGAGACCCAGTACTTC.

This chain joins TRBV6-5 and TRBJ1-2; weak D call: TRBD1 (6 bases). The CDR3 contains 12 residues. Trimming left V 10 bases short and J 4 bases short, with 13 bases between. CDR1 is MNHEY and CDR2 is SVGAGI in the germline V gene. The CDR3 loop is CATEGGGYGYTF. CDR3 nucleotide sequence: TGTGCCACCGAAGGAGGGGGCTATGGCTACACCTTC.

The chain recombines TRBV5-1 with TRBJ2-3; D possibly corresponds to TRBD1 (7 bases). V was pared by 5 bases and J by 1 base, with 11 bases between. Germline CDR1 reads SGHRS; CDR2 reads YFSETQ. The CDR3 has 14 residues. The chain's CDR3 is CASSQGGGTDTQYF. CDR3 in DNA: TGCGCCAGCAGTCAGGGGGGCGGCACAGATACGCAGTATTTT.

This CDR3 is CASSSPGPTAREPKLFF. The CDR3 region has the DNA TGCGCCAGCAGCTCCCCCGGACCGACAGCGAGGGAGCCAAAACTGTTTTTT. The chain couples TRBV5-1 to TRBJ1-4; D is perhaps TRBD1 (5 bases). This CDR3 has 17 residues. Per the germline V gene, CDR1 is SGHRS and CDR2 is YFSETQ. Trimming took off 3 bases at V and 10 bases at J, with 25 bases between the two ends.

The rearrangement joins TRBV18 to TRBJ1-1; 9 bases are shared with TRBD1. The trim removed 5 bases at V and 0 bases at J, leaving 16 bases unmatched. Looked up from germline, CDR1 is KGHSH and CDR2 is LQKENI. The CDR3 runs to 19 residues. CDR3 sequence reads: CASSSLGQGYNTMNTEAFF. Written as DNA, the CDR3 is TGTGCCAGCTCATCACTGGGACAGGGATACAACACCATGAACACTGAAGCTTTCTTT.

The J gene is TRBJ2-5, the V gene TRBV29-1; no reliable D call. V dropped 8 bases and J dropped 4 bases, with 11 bases sitting between them. Germline V gene sequence: CDR1 SQVTM, CDR2 ANQGSEA. The CDR3 runs 11 residues. CDR3 in amino acids: CSFAAPETQYF. DNA of the CDR3: TGCAGCTTTGCGGCGCCAGAGACCCAGTACTTC.

The J gene is TRBJ1-2, the V gene TRBV5-1; 10 bases map to TRBD1. V lost 3 bases to trimming and J lost 8 bases; unmatched junction nucleotides: 10. Germline values: CDR1 SGHRS, CDR2 YFSETQ. The CDR3 consists of 15 residues. CDR3 residues: CASSSDRGIGGGYTF. CDR3 bases: TGCGCCAGCAGCTCGGACAGGGGGATAGGAGGAGGCTACACCTTC. The full variable domain, rest sourced from reference TRBV5-1 and TRBJ1-2, is KAGVTQTPRYLIKTRGQQVTLSCSPISGHRSVSWYQQTPGQGLQFLFEYFSETQRNKGNFPGRFSGRQFSNSRSEMNVSTLELGDSALYLCASSSDRGIGGGYTFGSGTRLTVV.

The chain has TRBV5-6 and TRBJ2-7, with 7 nucleotides matching TRBD1. The CDR3 contains 16 residues. Germline lookup yields CDR1 SGHDT and CDR2 YYEEEE. Trimming at V came to 4 bases and at J to 5 bases, leaving 15 bases not matched to a gene. The CDR3 DNA follows: TGTGCCAGCAGCATTAACAGGGGCCTCAAAGGGAACGAGCAGTACTTC. Its protein is CASSINRGLKGNEQYF.

V usage is TRBV19 and J usage is TRBJ2-5; 7 bases line up with TRBD1. V lost 6 bases and J lost 2; bases outside the gene matches: 9. This CDR3 has 15 residues. Germline CDR1 reads LNHDA; CDR2 reads SQIVND (reference sequence). In nucleotides, the CDR3 is TGTGCCAGTAGGAAGGGGGCCTTTTATCAAGAGACCCAGTACTTC. Protein product: CASRKGAFYQETQYF.

The chain links TRBV2 to TRBJ1-5, with 9 bases aligning to TRBD1. CDR1 and CDR2 (germline): SNHLY, FYNNEI. The CDR3 sequence is 14 residues long. Trimming took 5 bases from V and 6 from J; bases not matched to a gene: 5. CDR3 in amino acids: CASSQQGAGQPQHF. For the CDR3, the DNA is TGTGCCAGCAGTCAACAGGGGGCAGGTCAGCCCCAGCATTTT.

Points on this clone: This same CDR3 is encoded by further DNA sequences in the sample. The chain combines TRBV29-1 with TRBJ1-3, with D possibly TRBD1 on 5 matching bases. Per germline, CDR1 SQVTM and CDR2 ANQGSEA. The CDR3 is 13 amino acids. V dropped 1 base and J dropped 4 bases, with 8 bases sitting between them. The CDR3 region has the DNA TGCAGCGTTGAAGGAGACAGCGGAAACACCATATATTTT. It is translated as CSVEGDSGNTIYF. Supplemented by reference TRBV29-1 and TRBJ1-3, the full variable domain reads SAVISQKPSRDICQRGTSLTIQCQVDSQVTMMFWYRQQPGQSLTLIATANQGSEATYESGFVIDKFPISRPNLTFSTLTVSNMSPEDSSIYLCSVEGDSGNTIYFGEGSWLTVV.

The genes are TRBV14 and TRBJ2-1, with 8 bases fitting TRBD2. CDR3 length: 15 residues. V gave up 0 bases and J gave up 7 bases; unmatched junction bases: 5. Germline V gene sequence: CDR1 SGHDN, CDR2 FVKESK. The CDR3 coding sequence is TGTGCCAGCAGCCAAGAAGGACTAGCACCAAATGAGCAGTTCTTC. Translating gives CASSQEGLAPNEQFF.

With respect to this clone: Different DNA sequences within this sample yield the same CDR3. J is TRBJ2-3 and V is TRBV29-1; maybe TRBD2 (5 bases). V was shortened by 4 bases and J by 3 bases, with 8 bases between the two germline ends. The length of the CDR3 is 12 residues. Looked up from germline, CDR1 is SQVTM and CDR2 is ANQGSEA. The CDR3 DNA reads TGCAGCGTTGTATCGGGGACAGATACGCAGTATTTT. Protein sequence: CSVVSGTDTQYF.

This clone is a singleton in its sample. The CDR3 DNA is TGTGCCAGCAGTGTAACGCGGAACACGAACACCGGGGAGCTGTTTTTT. It specifies CASSVTRNTNTGELFF. J is TRBJ2-2 and V is TRBV6-1; D not resolved. V was trimmed by 4 bases and J by 0 bases, leaving 12 bases between them. Germline V gene lookup returns CDR1 MNHNS and CDR2 SASEGT. This CDR3 spans 16 amino acids.

V usage is TRBV30 and J usage is TRBJ1-1; D call uncertain. CDR1 and CDR2 (germline): GTSNPN, SVGIG (reference sequence). V was trimmed by 1 base and J by 1 base, leaving 7 bases between them. The CDR3 spans 13 residues. The CDR3 here is CAWSEQPNTEAFF. CDR3 nucleotides: TGTGCCTGGAGTGAACAGCCGAACACTGAAGCTTTCTTT. Supplemented by reference TRBV30 and TRBJ1-1, the full variable domain reads SQTIHQWPATLVQPVGSPLSLECTVEGTSNPNLYWYRQAAGRGLQLLFYSVGIGQISSEVPQNLSASRPQDRQFILSSKKLLLSDSGFYLCAWSEQPNTEAFFGQGTRLTVV.

The chain couples TRBV6-1 to TRBJ2-7; either TRBD1 or TRBD2 may supply D (5 bases each). The CDR3 has 14 residues. Germline assignment: CDR1 MNHNS and CDR2 SASEGT. Deletions cut 3 bases from V and 4 bases from J, with 13 bases between. CDR3 sequence reads: CASSDSWGGYEQYF. CDR3 in DNA: TGTGCCAGCAGTGATTCTTGGGGCGGGTACGAGCAGTACTTC.

The chain employs TRBV5-4 and TRBJ2-5; TRBD2 matches 9 bases. The CDR3 has 15 amino acids. From germline, CDR1 is SGHNT and CDR2 YYREEE (reference sequence). The V segment lost 4 bases and the J segment 0 bases; nucleotides outside the gene matches: 4. This CDR3 is CASSTGLADQETQYF. In nucleotides, the CDR3 is TGTGCCAGCAGCACGGGACTAGCAGACCAAGAGACCCAGTACTTC. Full variable domain (outside the CDR3, taken from reference TRBV5-4 and TRBJ2-5): ETGVTQSPTHLIKTRGQQVTLRCSSQSGHNTVSWYQQALGQGPQFIFQYYREEENGRGNFPPRFSGLQFPNYSSELNVNALELDDSALYLCASSTGLADQETQYFGPGTRLLVL.

The chain employs TRBV28 and TRBJ2-7; D is perhaps TRBD1 (8 bases). The ends were cut back, 6 bases at V and 4 bases at J, with 13 bases in the middle. The length of the CDR3 is 13 residues. Germline V gene lookup returns CDR1 MDHEN and CDR2 SYDVKM. The CDR3 protein is CASRQGGTYEQYF. The CDR3 DNA reads as TGTGCCAGCAGACAGGGGGGGACGTACGAGCAGTACTTC.

Concerning this clone itself: Other DNA variants within this sample encode the same CDR3. The V and J genes are TRBV11-2 and TRBJ2-1; 9 bases match TRBD2. Germline CDR1 is SGHAT and CDR2 is FQNNGV. CDR3 size: 16 residues. After removal of 4 bases from V and 0 bases from J, the junction contained 4 bases not matched to a gene. The CDR3 is CASSSLSGSSYNEQFF. The CDR3 bases are TGTGCCAGCAGCTCACTTAGCGGGAGCTCCTACAATGAGCAGTTCTTC.

CDR3 residues: CASSPEAREPQHF. The DNA of the CDR3 is TGTGCCAGCAGTCCCGAGGCAAGGGAGCCCCAGCATTTT. The chain employs TRBV6-4 and TRBJ1-5, with no clear D. Trimming stripped 5 bases from V and 8 bases from J, with 13 bases between. This CDR3 contains 13 residues. Germline V lookup: CDR1 MRHNA, CDR2 SNTAGT.